This T cell receptor (beta chain) was recorded in a study of OX40 agonist ivuxolimab in advanced cancers. Study in general: Ivuxolimab, an antibody acting as an agonist of OX40 (CD134), was used to treat patients. One hepatocellular carcinoma and a couple of cutaneous melanoma patients partially responded. The dose of intravenous ivuxolimab that patients received every 2 weeks ranged from 0.01 to 10 mg/kg.

The table came from immunoSEQ multiplex PCR; TCRdb's copy has only in-frame clones and leaves some out. Of approximately 100,000 clones in the sample, about nine tenths were seen once. Germline V lookup: CDR1 SGHDN, CDR2 FVKESK. V shed 1 base and J shed 2 bases, with 11 bases lying between them. The CDR3 has 15 residues. Sequenced material: CD4+ or CD8+ T cells sorted from blood, taken in a trial of the OX40 agonist ivuxolimab. The chain is built from TRBV14 and TRBJ2-5; D gene uncertain. The clonotype comes from an adult with an advanced solid tumor such as melanoma, head and neck, liver or kidney cancer. Here the CDR3 DNA reads TGTGCCAGCAGCCAAGGGGGAACGAGGCAAGAGACCCAGTACTTC. Protein: CASSQGGTRQETQYF.